Following are 29 T cell receptor beta chains from one sample sequenced in a study of blood T cell repertoires in COVID-19. This table comes from immunoSEQ multiplex PCR, and its TCRdb copy is limited to in-frame clones, with some not included. The repertoire holds roughly 17,000 clones, with about nine tenths as singletons. The sample consisted of peripheral blood. The source is a human donor with active COVID-19. The donor label of this sample is uncertain.

The J gene is TRBJ2-1, the V gene TRBV12-3 or TRBV12-4, with TRBD1 identical over 7 bases. The CDR3 has 12 amino acids. J lost 8 bases, V lost 7 bases, and 5 bases had no gene match. This CDR3 reads CASNRGLHEQFF. The CDR3 DNA sequence: TGTGCCAGCAATAGGGGGCTCCATGAGCAGTTCTTC.

The V gene is TRBV3-1 (or the pseudogene TRBV3-2), the J gene TRBJ2-7; 11 bases map to TRBD1. V was pared by 1 base and J by 4 bases, with 6 bases of the junction left unmatched. Per the germline V gene, CDR1 is LGHDT and CDR2 is YNNKEL (reference sequence). The CDR3 is 16 residues long. CDR3 protein: CASSQGWGQGEYEQYF. The CDR3 DNA follows: TGTGCCAGCAGCCAAGGTTGGGGACAGGGGGAATACGAGCAGTACTTC.

The sample holds a few counts of this clone. The chain's CDR3 is CASSLSRGLGNQPQHF. The CDR3 coding sequence is TGTGCCAGCAGTTTATCGAGGGGGCTCGGCAATCAGCCCCAGCATTTT. The chain couples TRBV27 to TRBJ1-5; 7 bases are a match to TRBD1. V trimming: 0 bases; J trimming: 2 bases; junction bases outside the gene matches: 4. This CDR3 spans 16 amino acids. Germline CDR1 MNHEY, CDR2 SMNVEV (reference sequence).

V and J are TRBV5-1 and TRBJ2-3; no reliable D call. CDR1 is SGHRS and CDR2 is YFSETQ in the germline V gene. Trimming left V 0 bases short and J 7 bases short, with 12 bases between. The CDR3 length is 14 residues. The CDR3 sequence is CASSLGPVENTQYF. In DNA, the CDR3 is TGCGCCAGCAGCTTGGGTCCGGTTGAAAATACGCAGTATTTT.

This chain connects TRBV9 to TRBJ1-1; 8 bases agree with TRBD1. This CDR3 has 15 amino acids. Germline V gene sequence: CDR1 SGDLS, CDR2 YYNGEE. V dropped 0 bases and J dropped 6; count of bases not matched to a gene: 7. CDR3 nucleotide sequence: TGTGCCAGCAGCGTAGGGGCAGGGGGCATGGCTGAAGCTTTCTTT. Residues: CASSVGAGGMAEAFF.

The chain couples TRBV19 to TRBJ2-6; 7 bases agree with TRBD2. The CDR3 length is 16 residues. Looked up from germline, CDR1 is LNHDA and CDR2 is SQIVND (reference sequence). The trim removed 5 bases at V and 2 bases at J, leaving 6 bases unmatched. CDR3 region: CASSPRAGAGANVLTF. CDR3 bases: TGTGCCAGTAGTCCCCGTGCGGGGGCTGGGGCCAACGTCCTGACTTTC.

The chain is built from TRBV5-1 and TRBJ1-2; no firm D call. The CDR3 has 14 amino acids. V was trimmed by 1 base and J by 5 bases, leaving 12 bases between them. The germline V gene has CDR1 SGHRS and CDR2 YFSETQ. The CDR3 DNA is TGCGCCAGCAGCTTGAATGCGTTTAAGTATGGCTACACCTTC. Protein sequence: CASSLNAFKYGYTF. The entire variable domain, with the rest obtained from reference TRBV5-1 and TRBJ1-2, is as follows: KAGVTQTPRYLIKTRGQQVTLSCSPISGHRSVSWYQQTPGQGLQFLFEYFSETQRNKGNFPGRFSGRQFSNSRSEMNVSTLELGDSALYLCASSLNAFKYGYTFGSGTRLTVV.

The V call is TRBV5-5, the J call TRBJ1-5, with 11 bases identical to TRBD1. CDR3 length equals 18 residues. Germline V lookup: CDR1 SGHKS, CDR2 YYEKEE (reference sequence). V trimming: 3 bases; J trimming: 6 bases; junction bases outside the gene matches: 14. The CDR3 coding sequence is TGTGCCAGCAGCTCGTTACCGGGACAGGGGGTTGCGGGTCAGCCCCAGCATTTT. The encoded protein is CASSSLPGQGVAGQPQHF.

A remark on this clone: This may come from a read error, since a much larger clone is one base off. This sample also contains other DNA sequences that code for the same CDR3. The genes are TRBV19 and TRBJ1-1; no clear D. Trimming pared 3 bases from V and 4 bases from J, leaving 6 bases between. Germline loops: CDR1 LNHDA, CDR2 SQIVND (reference sequence). The CDR3 contains 12 residues. DNA for the CDR3: TGTGCCAGTAGTATCGGAGTCACTGAAGCTTTCTTT. Amino acid sequence: CASSIGVTEAFF.

The rearrangement uses TRBV12-5 and TRBJ2-3; 15 bases align to TRBD2. The CDR3 runs to 23 residues. CDR1 and CDR2 (germline): LGHNT, FRNRAP. Trimming removed 0 bases from V and 2 bases from J; junction bases left unmatched: 18. The CDR3 loop reads CASGLVTLTPGLAGGPSTDTQYF. The CDR3 DNA reads as TGTGCTAGTGGTTTGGTGACCCTCACTCCGGGACTAGCGGGGGGCCCCTCCACAGATACGCAGTATTTT.

The rearrangement links TRBV6-6 to TRBJ2-7; 8 bases fit TRBD2. The CDR3 has 15 amino acids. With V trimmed by 5 bases and J by 2 bases, 8 bases remained unmatched. Germline-derived CDR1 and CDR2 are MNHNY and SVGAGI (reference sequence). The CDR3 loop reads CASSPTAGGPYEQYF. In DNA, the CDR3 is TGTGCCAGCAGTCCCACCGCGGGGGGCCCCTACGAGCAGTACTTC.

Note on this clone: Other DNA sequences from this sample encode an identical CDR3 as well. The chain joins TRBV19 to TRBJ1-1; 8 bases agree with TRBD1. Germline CDR1 LNHDA, CDR2 SQIVND (reference sequence). The ends lost 6 bases at V and 2 bases at J; junction bases unmatched: 5. The CDR3 is made up of 14 amino acids. Here the CDR3 DNA reads TGTGCCAGTAGCGTTCAGGGGGCCAACACTGAAGCTTTCTTT. This gives the protein CASSVQGANTEAFF.

The chain recombines TRBV5-4 with TRBJ2-3, with D possibly being TRBD1 (5 bases). The CDR3 consists of 14 residues. From germline, CDR1 is SGHNT and CDR2 YYREEE (reference sequence). V was pared by 2 bases and J by 2 bases, with 9 bases between. In DNA, the CDR3 is TGTGCCAGCAGCTTCATCGGACACACAGATACGCAGTATTTT. Its translation is CASSFIGHTDTQYF.

The chain combines TRBV5-1 with TRBJ2-3; 7 bases align to TRBD2. The ends lost 4 bases at V and 3 bases at J; junction bases unmatched: 5. The CDR3 has 14 residues. Germline CDR1 is SGHRS and CDR2 is YFSETQ. The CDR3 region is CASSAGLETDTQYF. The CDR3 DNA sequence: TGCGCCAGCAGCGCAGGACTAGAGACAGATACGCAGTATTTT.

The chain couples TRBV7-2 to TRBJ2-5, with TRBD2 identical over 10 bases. With V trimmed by 5 bases and J by 5 bases, 11 bases remained unmatched. CDR3 size: 16 residues. Looked up from germline, CDR1 is SGHTA and CDR2 is FQGNSA. CDR3 region: CASSPSGGAAQETQYF. The CDR3 coding sequence is TGTGCCAGCAGCCCAAGCGGGGGGGCCGCCCAGGAGACCCAGTACTTC.

This chain uses TRBV4-1 with TRBJ1-4; D not certain. This CDR3 spans 14 amino acids. V gave up 5 bases and J gave up 3 bases, with 10 bases separating them. Germline CDR1 reads MGHRA; CDR2 reads YSYEKL. The CDR3 nucleotides read TGCGCCAGCAGCTACTCGATCTCTAATGAAAAACTGTTTTTT. Its protein is CASSYSISNEKLFF.

The J gene is TRBJ2-1, the V gene TRBV5-4; TRBD2 agrees at 11 bases. V dropped 3 bases and J dropped 4; count of bases not matched to a gene: 6. This CDR3 region has 16 residues. Per the germline V gene, CDR1 is SGHNT and CDR2 is YYREEE (reference sequence). The CDR3 sequence is CASSSGTSGLYNEQFF. The CDR3 region has the DNA TGTGCCAGCAGCTCGGGGACTAGCGGACTATACAATGAGCAGTTCTTC.

The chain couples TRBV9 to TRBJ1-1; 8 bases agree with TRBD1. The ends lost 4 bases at V and 1 base at J; junction bases unmatched: 6. This CDR3 is 15 amino acids long. Germline CDR1 and CDR2: SGDLS and YYNGEE. The CDR3 DNA reads as TGTGCCAGCAGCCCCACAGGGGGTACGAACACTGAAGCTTTCTTT. Residues: CASSPTGGTNTEAFF.

On this clone: The junction departs from the called germline gene at one end, perhaps through a read error. The chain is built from TRBV27 and TRBJ2-4, with D possibly being TRBD1 (5 bases). The germline V gene has CDR1 MNHEY and CDR2 SMNVEV (reference sequence). The CDR3 sequence is 15 residues long. CDR3 in amino acids: CASSLDRRGKNIQYF. DNA for the CDR3: TGTGCCAGCAGCCTAGACAGAAGGGGCAAAAACATTCAGTACTTT.

V usage is TRBV2 and J usage is TRBJ2-7; 7 bases map to TRBD1. The CDR3 extends over 15 amino acids. The germline V gene encodes CDR1 SNHLY and CDR2 FYNNEI. With V trimmed by 1 base and J by 2 bases, 5 bases remained unmatched. CDR3 nucleotide sequence: TGTGCCAGCAGTGAAGGAAGGGGGCCCACCTACGAGCAGTACTTC. As protein: CASSEGRGPTYEQYF.

V and J are TRBV4-1 and TRBJ2-1, with TRBD2 identical over 12 bases. This CDR3 comprises 17 residues. The junction had 10 bases not matched to a gene; V was cut back by 1 base and J by 9 bases. Germline V gives CDR1 MGHRA, CDR2 YSYEKL. CDR3 DNA sequence: TGCGCCAGCAGCCAAGCTAACCTAGCGGGGGGGCTTGGTGAGCAGTTCTTC. Translating it yields CASSQANLAGGLGEQFF.

The rearrangement joins TRBV5-6 to TRBJ2-5; 11 nucleotides line up with TRBD2. CDR3 length: 19 residues. V shed 0 bases, J shed 2 bases, and the junction held 12 bases outside the gene matches. CDR1 and CDR2 (germline): SGHDT, YYEEEE. As DNA, the CDR3 is TGTGCCAGCAGCTTGGGGTTGACTAGCGGGGAGAAGACACAAGAGACCCAGTACTTC. Its protein product is CASSLGLTSGEKTQETQYF.

The V call is TRBV29-1, the J call TRBJ2-5, with 8 bases lining up with TRBD2. V dropped 3 bases and J dropped 0; count of bases not matched to a gene: 6. CDR3 size: 15 residues. Germline V gives CDR1 SQVTM, CDR2 ANQGSEA. The CDR3 protein is CSVDPAGGYQETQYF. The CDR3 bases are TGCAGCGTTGATCCGGCGGGGGGATACCAAGAGACCCAGTACTTC. Filled out from reference TRBV29-1 and TRBJ2-5, the complete variable domain reads SAVISQKPSRDICQRGTSLTIQCQVDSQVTMMFWYRQQPGQSLTLIATANQGSEATYESGFVIDKFPISRPNLTFSTLTVSNMSPEDSSIYLCSVDPAGGYQETQYFGPGTRLLVL.

The chain couples TRBV14 to TRBJ1-4, with unresolved D. The V gene lost 0 bases and the J gene lost 4 bases, with 12 bases spanning the gap. The length of the CDR3 is 16 residues. Germline CDR1 is SGHDN and CDR2 is FVKESK. CDR3 DNA: TGTGCCAGCAGCCAAGATCGAAGAGGGTATAATGAAAAACTGTTTTTT. Translating gives CASSQDRRGYNEKLFF. Supplemented by reference TRBV14 and TRBJ1-4, the full variable domain reads EAGVTQFPSHSVIEKGQTVTLRCDPISGHDNLYWYRRVMGKEIKFLLHFVKESKQDESGMPNNRFLAERTGGTYSTLKVQPAELEDSGVYFCASSQDRRGYNEKLFFGSGTQLSVL.

The chain has TRBV1 and TRBJ2-3; the table's D call, TRBD1, has no DNA check behind it. TRBV1 is a pseudogene. This CDR3 is 16 amino acids long. CDR3 sequence: CTSSHPRQGGTDTQYF. DNA for the CDR3: TGCACCAGCAGCCACCCCCGACAGGGAGGTACAGATACGCAGTATTTT.

The J gene is TRBJ1-6, the V gene TRBV7-2; 9 bases are shared with TRBD1. CDR3 length equals 15 residues. Unmatched junction bases numbered 2, after V lost 2 bases and J lost 6 bases. Germline V lookup: CDR1 SGHTA, CDR2 FQGNSA. Here the CDR3 DNA reads TGTGCCAGCAGCTTAACGGACAGGGGTAATTCACCCCTCCACTTT. Translation: CASSLTDRGNSPLHF.

V gene TRBV6-5 combines with J gene TRBJ1-1; D may be TRBD1 (5 bases). The CDR3 length is 13 residues. Germline V lookup: CDR1 MNHEY, CDR2 SVGAGI. V shed 2 bases and J shed 10 bases, with 14 bases lying between them. CDR3 sequence: CASSYGIEGVAFF. DNA of the CDR3: TGTGCCAGCAGTTACGGGATAGAAGGGGTAGCTTTCTTT.

By proportion, this clone is large. The chain links TRBV5-6 to TRBJ2-7; D call uncertain. Germline V gene lookup returns CDR1 SGHDT and CDR2 YYEEEE. V lost 2 bases to trimming and J lost 5 bases, with 8 bases between them. CDR3 length: 12 amino acids. As DNA, the CDR3 is TGTGCCAGCAGCTTACTTTCTAACGAGCAGTACTTC. Its translation is CASSLLSNEQYF.

This chain links TRBV5-1 with TRBJ2-7, with 8 bases lining up with TRBD2. The CDR3 length is 17 residues. The germline V gene encodes CDR1 SGHRS and CDR2 YFSETQ. Germline trimming cut 0 bases from V and 4 bases from J; bases unmatched to any gene: 12. CDR3 loop: CASSLGGTSGQMYEQYF. CDR3 DNA: TGCGCCAGCAGCTTGGGGGGCACTAGCGGACAAATGTACGAGCAGTACTTC.